This T cell receptor beta chain was sequenced for a study of blood T cell repertoires in COVID-19. Study context: The United States, Italy and Spain were the sources of the acute and convalescent COVID-19 samples. The cDNA or gDNA used as material had been derived from T cells, B-cell-depleted T cells, or PBMCs.

Authors' processing steps: Reference gene primer amplification gave nucleated cell count estimates. The assay was immunoSEQ multiplex PCR, and TCRdb's table has in-frame clones only and misses some. V and J calls and clone size come straight from that table; D and trimming were deduced from the DNA. Of around 48,000 clones listed, roughly nine tenths are singletons. This CDR3 has 17 amino acids. The junction had 9 bases not matched to a gene; V was cut back by 3 bases and J by 4 bases. The germline CDR1 and CDR2 sequences are KGHSH and LQKENI. The rearrangement uses TRBV18 and TRBJ2-2, with 9 bases that match TRBD1. This sequence originates from a man aged 60-69 years with active or convalescent COVID-19. Sequenced sample: peripheral blood. DNA of the CDR3: TGTGCCAGCTCACCGTTCACAGGGGGCGAGGTCACCGGGGAGCTGTTTTTT. Amino acid sequence: CASSPFTGGEVTGELFF. Drawing the rest from reference TRBV18 and TRBJ2-2, the complete variable domain is NAGVMQNPRHLVRRRGQEARLRCSPMKGHSHVYWYRQLPEEGLKFMVYLQKENIIDESGMPKERFSAEFPKEGPSILRIQQVVRGDSAAYFCASSPFTGGEVTGELFFGEGSRLTVL.